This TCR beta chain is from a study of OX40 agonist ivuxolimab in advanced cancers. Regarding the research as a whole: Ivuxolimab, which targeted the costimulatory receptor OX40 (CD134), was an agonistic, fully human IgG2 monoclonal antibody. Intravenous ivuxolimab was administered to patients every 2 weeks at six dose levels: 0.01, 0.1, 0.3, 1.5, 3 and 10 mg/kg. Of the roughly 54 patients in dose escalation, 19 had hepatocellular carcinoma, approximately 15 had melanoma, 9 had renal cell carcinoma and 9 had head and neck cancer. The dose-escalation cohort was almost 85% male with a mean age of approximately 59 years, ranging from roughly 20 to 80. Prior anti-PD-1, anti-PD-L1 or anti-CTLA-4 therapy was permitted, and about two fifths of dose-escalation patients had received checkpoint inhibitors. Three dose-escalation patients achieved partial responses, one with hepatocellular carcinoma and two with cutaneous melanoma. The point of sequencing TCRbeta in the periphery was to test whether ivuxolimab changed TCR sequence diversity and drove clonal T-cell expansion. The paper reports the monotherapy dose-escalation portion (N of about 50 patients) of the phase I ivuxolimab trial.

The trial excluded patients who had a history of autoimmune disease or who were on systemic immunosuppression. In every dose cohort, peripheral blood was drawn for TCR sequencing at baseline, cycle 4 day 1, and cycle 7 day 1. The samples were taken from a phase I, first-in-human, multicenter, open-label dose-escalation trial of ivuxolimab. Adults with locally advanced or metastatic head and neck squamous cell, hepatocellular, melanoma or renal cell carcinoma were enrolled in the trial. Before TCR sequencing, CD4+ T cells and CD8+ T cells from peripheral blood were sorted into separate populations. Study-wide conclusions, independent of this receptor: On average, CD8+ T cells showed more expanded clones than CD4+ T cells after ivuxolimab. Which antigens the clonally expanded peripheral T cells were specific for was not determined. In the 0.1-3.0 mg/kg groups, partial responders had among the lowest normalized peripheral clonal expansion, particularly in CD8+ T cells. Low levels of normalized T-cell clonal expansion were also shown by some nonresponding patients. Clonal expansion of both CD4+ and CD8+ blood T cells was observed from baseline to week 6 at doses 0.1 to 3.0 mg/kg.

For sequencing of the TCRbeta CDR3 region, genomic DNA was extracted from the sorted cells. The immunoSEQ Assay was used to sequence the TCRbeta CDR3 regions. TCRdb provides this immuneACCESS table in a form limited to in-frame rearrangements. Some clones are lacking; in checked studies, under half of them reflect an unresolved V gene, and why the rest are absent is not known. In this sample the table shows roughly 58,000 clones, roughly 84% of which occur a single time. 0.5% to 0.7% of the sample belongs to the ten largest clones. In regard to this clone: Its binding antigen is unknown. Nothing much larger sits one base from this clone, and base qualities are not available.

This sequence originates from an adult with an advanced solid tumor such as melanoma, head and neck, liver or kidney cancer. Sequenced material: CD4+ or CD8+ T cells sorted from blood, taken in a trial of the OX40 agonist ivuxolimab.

CDR3 region: CASSLGGAGNTIYF. The DNA sequence reads TGTGCCAGCAGCTTGGGAGGAGCTGGAAACACCATATATTTT. Rearrangement joined TRBV4-2 to TRBJ1-3; confidence is insufficient to name the D gene. CDR1 LGHNA and CDR2 YNFKEQ are derived from the germline V gene. V drops 5 bases and J drops 2 bases, leaving 10 bases in between. Including cysteine and phenylalanine, the CDR3 has 14 amino acids. Only the CDR3 DNA is retained, 42 bases long and in frame from the first base.